The 20 T cell receptor beta chains in this list originate from one sample, sequenced in a study of blood T cell repertoires in COVID-19. Assay: immunoSEQ multiplex PCR; the TCRdb copy retains only in-frame clones and omits some. The data contain approximately 89,000 clones, approximately 87% of them singletons. Sequenced material: peripheral blood. The receptors were sampled from a woman aged 70-85 years with acute or convalescent COVID-19.

J is TRBJ2-1 and V is TRBV11-3, with D possibly matching TRBD1 (6 bases). The V end was cut by 5 bases, the J end by 8 bases, with 13 bases between. From germline, CDR1 is SGHNT and CDR2 YENEEA. The CDR3 is made up of 13 amino acids. CDR3 DNA: TGTGCCAGCAGCCCCCAAGGGGGTTATGAGCAGTTCTTC. Protein product: CASSPQGGYEQFF.

Note on this clone: The sample holds other DNA sequences that translate to the same CDR3. V and J are TRBV27 and TRBJ2-1; D gene ambiguous. Germline V lookup: CDR1 MNHEY, CDR2 SMNVEV (reference sequence). CDR3 length equals 14 residues. V lost 2 bases and J 0 bases, leaving 5 bases between the germline ends. DNA of the CDR3: TGTGCCAGCAGTTTAGCAGGCTCCTACAATGAGCAGTTCTTC. This gives the protein CASSLAGSYNEQFF.

The gene calls are TRBV18 and TRBJ1-2, with 7 bases matching TRBD1. Germline V gene lookup returns CDR1 KGHSH and CDR2 LQKENI. Trimming took 6 bases from V and 5 from J; bases not matched to a gene: 9. The CDR3 length is 14 residues. The DNA for the CDR3 is TGTGCCAGCTCCCAGGGACAGACGGCTTATGGCTACACCTTC. As protein: CASSQGQTAYGYTF.

This clone was detected only a few times. The rearrangement links TRBV6-2 or TRBV6-3 to TRBJ2-7; D perhaps matches TRBD2 (6 bases). Trimming pared 6 bases from V and 2 bases from J, leaving 14 bases between. The germline gives CDR1 MNHEY, CDR2 SVGEGT. The CDR3 runs to 14 residues. The CDR3 DNA follows: TGTGCCAGCAGCTGGGACTCCCTCACCTACGAGCAGTACGTC. Its translation is CASSWDSLTYEQYV.

CDR3 coding DNA: TGCGCCAGCAGCCAAGAAAGCCACTATGGCTACACCTTC. It specifies CASSQESHYGYTF. The V and J genes are TRBV4-1 and TRBJ1-2; D call uncertain. Trimming stripped 0 bases from V and 3 bases from J, with 5 bases between. Germline-derived CDR1 and CDR2 are MGHRA and YSYEKL. The CDR3 is 13 residues long.

The gene calls are TRBV7-8 and TRBJ2-7; 9 nucleotides align to TRBD1. Germline assignment: CDR1 SGHVS and CDR2 FQNEAQ. The CDR3 has 13 residues. V was clipped by 6 bases and J by 6 bases; unmatched bases: 6. The CDR3 is CASRTGQGSEQYV. CDR3 nucleotide sequence: TGTGCCAGCAGGACAGGACAGGGGAGCGAGCAGTACGTC.

V usage is TRBV3-1 (or the pseudogene TRBV3-2) and J usage is TRBJ1-6; a weak D match, TRBD1 (6 bases). Germline CDR1 LGHDT, CDR2 YNNKEL (reference sequence). V lost 1 base and J 1 base, leaving 8 bases between the germline ends. This CDR3 contains 16 residues. In DNA form, the CDR3 reads TGTGCCAGCAGCCAAGTTCAGGGGTCCTATAATTCACCCCTCCACTTT. It specifies CASSQVQGSYNSPLHF.

The chain has TRBV4-3 and TRBJ2-1; 15 nucleotides line up with TRBD2. The length of the CDR3 is 19 residues. Germline V gene lookup returns CDR1 LGHNA and CDR2 YSLEER. After removal of 1 base from V and 0 bases from J, the junction contained 4 bases not matched to a gene. In nucleotides, the CDR3 is TGCGCCAGCAGCCAAGCCGGGACTAGCGGGAGGAGCTCCTACAATGAGCAGTTCTTC. It translates to CASSQAGTSGRSSYNEQFF.

The gene calls are TRBV28 and TRBJ2-2, with D possibly matching TRBD2 (6 bases). The CDR3 runs to 15 residues. Germline-derived CDR1 and CDR2 are MDHEN and SYDVKM. V was pared by 3 bases and J by 6 bases, with 14 bases between. CDR3: CASSLGGSLSGELFF. The CDR3 bases are TGTGCCAGCAGTTTGGGGGGAAGTCTGTCCGGGGAGCTGTTTTTT.

The gene calls are TRBV24-1 and TRBJ2-3, with TRBD2 as a possible D gene (6 bases). CDR1 and CDR2 (germline): KGHDR, SFDVKD. The CDR3 runs 14 residues. V lost 8 bases to trimming and J lost 7 bases, with 18 bases between them. In nucleotides, the CDR3 is TGTGCCACCATGGGGGACTCTAGCAGGCATACGCAGTATTTT. Its translation is CATMGDSSRHTQYF.

This clone was counted a single time. The CDR3 loop reads CASSPLAVAGGSNEQYV. CDR3 bases: TGTGCCAGCAGTCCACTAGCGGTAGCGGGAGGGAGCAACGAGCAGTACGTC. The V call is TRBV6-2 or TRBV6-3, the J call TRBJ2-7; the match to TRBD2 covers 11 bases. With V trimmed by 5 bases and J by 5 bases, 14 bases remained unmatched. This CDR3 spans 17 amino acids. Germline V CDR1 and CDR2: MNHEY, SVGEGT.

This clone came up once. The chain uses TRBV19 and TRBJ2-2; D may be TRBD2 (6 bases). There are 15 residues in the CDR3. Trimming took 4 bases from V and 3 from J, leaving 12 bases between them. Germline values: CDR1 LNHDA, CDR2 SQIVND (reference sequence). The CDR3 is CASSTSGTYTGELFF. For the CDR3, the DNA is TGTGCCAGTAGTACCTCCGGGACTTACACCGGGGAGCTGTTTTTT.

This clone was picked up a small number of times. CDR3 bases: TGTGCCAGCAGCCTTAGGGCGGGGACCTACAATGAGCAGTTCTTC. Its translation: CASSLRAGTYNEQFF. V usage is TRBV3-1 (or the pseudogene TRBV3-2) and J usage is TRBJ2-1, with D possibly matching TRBD2 (6 bases). The CDR3 length is 15 residues. The V end was cut by 4 bases, the J end by 2 bases, with 12 bases between. From germline, CDR1 is LGHDT and CDR2 YNNKEL (reference sequence).

This clone was found once. This rearrangement joins TRBV28 to TRBJ2-7; 7 bases line up with TRBD1. The CDR3 sequence is 13 residues long. The J segment lost 3 bases and the V segment lost 4 bases, leaving 3 bases of the junction unmatched. The germline V gene has CDR1 MDHEN and CDR2 SYDVKM. The CDR3 bases are TGTGCCAGCAGTTCGACAGGGAACTACGAGCAGTACGTC. Translated, it gives CASSSTGNYEQYV.

The chain links TRBV14 to TRBJ2-3; D remains ambiguous. Germline V CDR1 and CDR2: SGHDN, FVKESK. The CDR3 loop spans 14 amino acids. Trimming pared 0 bases from V and 3 bases from J, leaving 7 bases between. CDR3 nucleotides: TGTGCCAGCAGCCAAGACCACGCGACAGATACGCAGTATTTT. It is translated as CASSQDHATDTQYF. Filled out from reference TRBV14 and TRBJ2-3, the complete variable domain reads EAGVTQFPSHSVIEKGQTVTLRCDPISGHDNLYWYRRVMGKEIKFLLHFVKESKQDESGMPNNRFLAERTGGTYSTLKVQPAELEDSGVYFCASSQDHATDTQYFGPGTRLTVL.

There are a few counts of this clone. The chain links TRBV7-2 to TRBJ2-1, with D possibly matching TRBD2 (5 bases). This CDR3 region has 14 residues. The germline V gene encodes CDR1 SGHTA and CDR2 FQGNSA. Trimming left V 1 base short and J 11 bases short, with 15 bases between. The CDR3 region has the DNA TGTGCCAGCAGCTTAGGGGGAGCAGCAGTGAAGCAGTTCTTC. As protein: CASSLGGAAVKQFF.

This chain connects TRBV5-1 to TRBJ1-1; D unresolved. The CDR3 runs 15 residues. The V gene lost 5 bases and the J gene lost 0 bases, with 14 bases spanning the gap. Germline CDR1 is SGHRS and CDR2 is YFSETQ. CDR3 region: CASSRGLGLNTEAFF. DNA for the CDR3: TGCGCCAGCAGTCGTGGGCTGGGCTTGAACACTGAAGCTTTCTTT.

This clone turned up a few times. The chain carries TRBV5-1 and TRBJ2-3; perhaps TRBD2 as D (6 bases). The CDR3 spans 16 residues. Germline CDR1 SGHRS, CDR2 YFSETQ. Trimming took 1 base from V and 2 from J, leaving 14 bases between them. CDR3 amino acids: CASSLLPSENTDTQYF. CDR3 nucleotides: TGCGCCAGCAGCTTGTTGCCTAGCGAAAACACAGATACGCAGTATTTT.

The genes are TRBV28 and TRBJ2-7; no reliable D call. This CDR3 is built from 13 residues. Deletions cut 8 bases from V and 5 bases from J, with 16 bases between. CDR1 MDHEN and CDR2 SYDVKM come from the germline V gene. The CDR3 DNA is TGTGCCAGCGGTAACCCGAGGCCGAACGAGCAGTACGTC. Protein: CASGNPRPNEQYV.

The rearrangement links TRBV28 to TRBJ2-6; no clear D gene. Trimming left V 4 bases short and J 0 bases short, with 19 bases between. This CDR3 is built from 19 residues. Germline CDR1 is MDHEN and CDR2 is SYDVKM. The CDR3 is CASSYPPPGPLSGANVLTF. CDR3 sequence (DNA): TGTGCCAGCAGTTACCCCCCCCCGGGTCCTCTCTCTGGGGCCAACGTCCTGACTTTC.